This T cell receptor (beta chain) stems from a study of CD4 T cells in relation to SARS-CoV-2 and coronaviruses. Study-wide background: The negative reference was HIV-1 Nef peptide pool or peptide-free culture.

Details on this clone: What it recognizes is unknown.

Before the COVID-19 pandemic, during about 2010-2018, CD4+ T cells were taken from unexposed donors. CD4+ T cells were isolated from the cells after 10 days of culture. As cell numbers allowed, unexposed-donor CD4+ T cells faced SARS-CoV-2 S/N and four cold-coronavirus spikes. This table comes from immunoSEQ multiplex PCR, and its TCRdb copy is limited to in-frame clones, with some not included. The table includes 23,000 or so clones, around 76% detected once. The clonotype was recovered from a human donor in good health. The sequencing input was CD4+ T cells from PBMCs, cultured in vitro.

In DNA form, the CDR3 reads TGTGCCAGCAGTTACTCGAGGGCAGGGGAAGCTTTCTTT. It yields the protein CASSYSRAGEAFF. The chain joins TRBV6-2 or TRBV6-3 to TRBJ1-1; TRBD1 is a possible D gene (5 bases). CDR1 and CDR2 (germline): MNHEY, SVGEGT. CDR3 length: 13 residues. Trimming stripped 0 bases from V and 8 bases from J, with 10 bases between.